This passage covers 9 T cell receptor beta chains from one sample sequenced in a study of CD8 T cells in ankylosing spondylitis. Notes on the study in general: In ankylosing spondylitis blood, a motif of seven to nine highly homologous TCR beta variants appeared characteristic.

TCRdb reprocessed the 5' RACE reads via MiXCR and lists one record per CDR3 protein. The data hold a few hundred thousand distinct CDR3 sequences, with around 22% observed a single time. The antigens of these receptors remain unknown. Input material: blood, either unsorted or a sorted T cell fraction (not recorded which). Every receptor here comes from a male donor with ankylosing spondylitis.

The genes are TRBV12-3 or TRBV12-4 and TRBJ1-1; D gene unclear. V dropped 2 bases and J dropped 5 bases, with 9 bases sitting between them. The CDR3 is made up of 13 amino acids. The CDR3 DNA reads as TGTGCCAGCAGTTTAAAGGAATATACTGAAGCTTTCTTT. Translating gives CASSLKEYTEAFF.

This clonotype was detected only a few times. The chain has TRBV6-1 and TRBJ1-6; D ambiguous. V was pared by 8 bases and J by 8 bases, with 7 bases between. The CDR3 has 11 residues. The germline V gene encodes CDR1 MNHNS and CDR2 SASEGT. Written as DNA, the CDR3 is TGTGCCAGCCGGGAAGATTCACCCCTCCACTTT. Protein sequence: CASREDSPLHF.

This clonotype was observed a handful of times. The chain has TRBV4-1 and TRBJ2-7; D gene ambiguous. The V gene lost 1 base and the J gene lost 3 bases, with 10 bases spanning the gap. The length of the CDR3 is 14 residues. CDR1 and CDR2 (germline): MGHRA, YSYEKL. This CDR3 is CASSQVNRFYEQYF. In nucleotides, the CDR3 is TGCGCCAGCAGCCAAGTAAACAGATTCTACGAGCAGTACTTC.

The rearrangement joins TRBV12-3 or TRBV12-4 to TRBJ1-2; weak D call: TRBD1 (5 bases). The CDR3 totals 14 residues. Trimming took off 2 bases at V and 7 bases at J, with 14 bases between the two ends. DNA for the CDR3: TGTGCCAGCAGTTTAAGCAGGGCCGCGGGTGGCTACACCTTC. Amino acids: CASSLSRAAGGYTF.

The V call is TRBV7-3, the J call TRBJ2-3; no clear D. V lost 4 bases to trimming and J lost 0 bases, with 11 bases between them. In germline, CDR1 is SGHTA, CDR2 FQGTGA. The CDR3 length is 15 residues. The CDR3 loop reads CASSSWGLSTDTQYF. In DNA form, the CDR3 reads TGTGCCAGCAGCTCTTGGGGTCTTAGCACAGATACGCAGTATTTT.

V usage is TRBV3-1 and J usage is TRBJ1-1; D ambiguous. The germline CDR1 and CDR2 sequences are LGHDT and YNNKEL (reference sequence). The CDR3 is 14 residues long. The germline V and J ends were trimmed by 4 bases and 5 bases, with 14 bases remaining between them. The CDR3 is CASSPFSLGTEAFF. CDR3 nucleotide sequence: TGTGCCAGCAGCCCTTTTTCCCTTGGGACTGAAGCTTTCTTT.

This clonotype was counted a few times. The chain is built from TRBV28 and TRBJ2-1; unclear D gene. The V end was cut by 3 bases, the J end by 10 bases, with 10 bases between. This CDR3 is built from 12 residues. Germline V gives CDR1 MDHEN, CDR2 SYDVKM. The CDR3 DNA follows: TGTGCCAGCAGTTTCCCTAGGAGAGAGCAGTTCTTC. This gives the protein CASSFPRREQFF.

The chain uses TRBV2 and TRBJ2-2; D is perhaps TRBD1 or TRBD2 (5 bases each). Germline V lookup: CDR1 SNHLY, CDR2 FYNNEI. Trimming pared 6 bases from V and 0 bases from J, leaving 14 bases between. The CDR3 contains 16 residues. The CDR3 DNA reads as TGTGCCAGCAGGCGAGAGGGGACCCCGAACACCGGGGAGCTGTTTTTT. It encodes CASRREGTPNTGELFF. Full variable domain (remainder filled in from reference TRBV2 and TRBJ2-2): EPEVTQTPSHQVTQMGQEVILRCVPISNHLYFYWYRQILGQKVEFLVSFYNNEISEKSEIFDDQFSVERPDGSNFTLKIRSTKLEDSAMYFCASRREGTPNTGELFFGEGSRLTVL.

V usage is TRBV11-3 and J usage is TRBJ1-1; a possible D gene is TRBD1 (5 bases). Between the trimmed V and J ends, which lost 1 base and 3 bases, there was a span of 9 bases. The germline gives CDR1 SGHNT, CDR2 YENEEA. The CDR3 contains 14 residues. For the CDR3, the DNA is TGTGCCAGCAGCTTAGCAGGGCCCTACACTGAAGCTTTCTTT. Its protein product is CASSLAGPYTEAFF.